Sequencing of this T cell receptor beta chain was carried out in a study of blood T cell repertoires in COVID-19. Across the whole study: Some COVID-19 samples were acute and others convalescent; all came from the United States, Italy and Spain.

Repertoires were generated with immunoSEQ multiplex PCR, while TCRdb's copy carries only in-frame clones and drops some. Seen here are about 160,000 clones, 78% observed once, and the top ten hold 11% to 15%. V was shortened by 4 bases and J by 2 bases, with 11 bases between the two germline ends. CDR1 is KGHSH and CDR2 is LQKENI in the germline V gene. The CDR3 consists of 14 residues. Specimen: peripheral blood. V is TRBV18 and J is TRBJ1-1; perhaps TRBD1 as D (6 bases). The receptor was derived from a woman at least 80 years old with acute or convalescent COVID-19. This chain's CDR3 is CASSQDSLNTEAFF. The CDR3 DNA follows: TGTGCCAGCTCACAGGACAGCCTAAACACTGAAGCTTTCTTT.